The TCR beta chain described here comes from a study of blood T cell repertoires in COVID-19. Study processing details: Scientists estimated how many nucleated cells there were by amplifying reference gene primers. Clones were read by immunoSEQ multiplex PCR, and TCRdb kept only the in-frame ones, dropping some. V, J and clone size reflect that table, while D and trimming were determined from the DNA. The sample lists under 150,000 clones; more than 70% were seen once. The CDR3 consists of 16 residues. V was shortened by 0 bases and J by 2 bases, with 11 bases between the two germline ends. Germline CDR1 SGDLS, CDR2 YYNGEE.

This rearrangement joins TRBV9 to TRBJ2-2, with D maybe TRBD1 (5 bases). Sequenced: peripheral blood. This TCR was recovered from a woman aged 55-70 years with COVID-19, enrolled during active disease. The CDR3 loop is CASSVGVGVNTGELFF. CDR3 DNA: TGTGCCAGCAGCGTAGGAGTAGGGGTTAACACCGGGGAGCTGTTTTTT.